Reported below is one T cell receptor beta chain. This clonotype was picked up a small number of times. Its cognate antigen has yet to be identified. No much larger clone is present one base from it, and per-base qualities are unavailable. These data are taken from a study of T cells in Graves' hyperthyroidism and ophthalmopathy (dated by TCRdb to between 2018 and 2021). Some background on the complete study: Peripheral blood was collected at initial diagnosis, before any treatment. A discovery cohort of about 100 patients, 43 with Graves' ophthalmopathy and about 58 with stable Graves' hyperthyroidism, was used to find distinguishing TCR V-J signatures. Prospective prediction of ophthalmopathy was tested in an independent validation cohort consisting of 18 hyperthyroidism patients and around 16 patients who later progressed to ophthalmopathy. The 100 or so discovery patients were divided at random into training and test sets in a 7:3 ratio. In about 6 Graves' hyperthyroidism patients, the study also compared T-cell repertoires from thyroid tissue with T-cell repertoires from blood. Following sampling, methimazole starting at 30 mg daily was given to hyperthyroidism patients, and high-dose intravenous methylprednisolone was given to ophthalmopathy patients. TCR Vbeta CDR3 sequencing of 130 to 150 peripheral blood samples (over 40 ophthalmopathy, about 74 hyperthyroidism and some 17 progressor patients) is reported in the paper. What the study reported, not specific to this receptor: Most expanded thyroid clonotypes (frequency above 0.001) were also found in blood, which suggests that blood repertoires may mirror thyroid immune responses. In validation, the model predicted progression to ophthalmopathy with approximately 71% sensitivity and about 73% specificity, a median of 6.5 months before onset. A model built on a 13 V-J signature distinguished ophthalmopathy from stable hyperthyroidism, reaching roughly 88% sensitivity and around 81% specificity in cross-validation and 80%/75% in testing. No statistical method was used to set the sample size in advance, and investigators knew the group allocation.

Ophthalmopathy patients had moderately to severely active disease, with a Clinical Activity Score of 3 or more, a NOSPECS grade of 4 or more, and a disease duration of less than 3 months. Patients with uncontrolled infections, other autoimmune diseases, pregnancy or lactation were excluded. Diagnoses were established on the basis of clinical symptoms, serum thyroxine and TRAb, thyroid ultrasound, and orbital computed tomography. Ficoll-Paque density gradient centrifugation was used to isolate PBMCs from 8.5 to 10 ml of fresh peripheral blood. Total RNA was extracted using Trizol reagent, and RNA quality was assessed on an Agilent 2100 Bioanalyzer. CDR1 is given as PRHDT and CDR2 as FYEKMQ, both from the germline V gene (reference sequence). The CDR3 covers 15 residues, taking in both the cysteine and the phenylalanine. Just the 45-base CDR3 DNA is kept, in frame starting at base 1. V was cut back by 1 base and J by 1 base, leaving a gap of 9 bases between them.

The TCR beta CDR3 regions were amplified from RNA transcripts. For the first round of RT-PCR on the TCR CDR3, the HTBI primer set was used together with the Qiagen OneStep RT-PCR kit. A second multiplex PCR round built the libraries, followed by size selection and purification. Libraries were sequenced paired-end with 100 bp reads on an Illumina HiSeq2000. As for the original processing: SOAPnuke was used to process the raw data, throwing out any read that contained adapters or uncalled bases, had a mean Phred below 15, or lacked an exact constant-primer or identifier match. COPE v1.2.5 was used to merge high-quality paired reads, and clonotypes were defined as unique nucleotide sequences. Clonotypes were aligned to IMGT TRBV, TRBD and TRBJ reference segments using MiTCR v1.1. Analysis was restricted to V-J combinations with a frequency above 0.0001, which covered over 98% of repertoires. A TCS score was defined as the ratio between F50 (clonal expansion) and ExV (chaos), using BLOSUM62-based TCRdist between CDR3 peptides within each V-J. Welch's t-statistics and random forest reduced several hundred V-J features to roughly 13, which were used in a naive Bayes classifier (R e1071). TCRdb trimmed public reads at Q25 via fastp, called clones via MiXCR and kept in-frame beta chains. Rows with a matching CDR3 protein are joined into one entry that keeps the most common DNA and genes. The V and J calls reflect TCRdb's pipeline rather than the authors' work. Recorded for this sample are fewer than 650,000 distinct CDR3 sequences; 14% of them occurred a single time. The biggest ten clones account for roughly 7% of the sample.

The source of this sequence is a young woman with Graves' ophthalmopathy. Sequencing input: blood. The rearrangement combines TRBV13 with TRBJ2-3, with the D gene not confidently named. The sequenced DNA: TGTGCCAGCAGCTTAGCGTTCCAGGGCACAGATACGCAGTATTTT. This gives the protein CASSLAFQGTDTQYF.